One and the same sample provided the 20 T cell receptor beta chains below, sequenced in a study of blood T cell repertoires in COVID-19. Data came from immunoSEQ multiplex PCR; TCRdb stores just in-frame clones and leaves some out. The sample has some 70,000 clones, 90% seen once. The sample taken for sequencing was peripheral blood. These receptors were taken from a man aged 45-60 years with acute or convalescent COVID-19.

The chain joins TRBV5-4 to TRBJ1-2; the match to TRBD1 covers 9 bases. The CDR3 contains 16 residues. Germline V gene data show CDR1 as SGHNT and CDR2 as YYREEE (reference sequence). V dropped 4 bases and J dropped 1; count of bases not matched to a gene: 8. CDR3 bases: TGTGCCAGCAGCCCTACCGGGACAGGGTATAACTATGGCTACACCTTC. Encoded protein: CASSPTGTGYNYGYTF.

This sequence joins TRBV7-8 and TRBJ1-4; D gene unclear. V was pared by 5 bases and J by 3 bases, with 13 bases between. Germline V gene lookup returns CDR1 SGHVS and CDR2 FQNEAQ. The CDR3 is made up of 15 amino acids. The CDR3 DNA follows: TGTGCCAGCAGCCTTTCCGGGAAAGCTAATGAAAAACTGTTTTTT. As protein: CASSLSGKANEKLFF.

The chain joins TRBV11-2 to TRBJ2-1; 10 bases fit TRBD2. Looked up from germline, CDR1 is SGHAT and CDR2 is FQNNGV. V was pared by 7 bases and J by 9 bases, with 12 bases of the junction left unmatched. The CDR3 is made up of 15 amino acids. The CDR3 nucleotides read TGTGCCAGCACCCCGGGGAGCGGGAGGGCGAGTGAGCAGTTCTTC. It yields the protein CASTPGSGRASEQFF.

CDR3 DNA: TGTGCCAGCAGCTTTCGGGGGACAGGGGGCGAAGAGACCCAGTACTTC. Translated: CASSFRGTGGEETQYF. V gene TRBV7-2 combines with J gene TRBJ2-5, with 12 bases identical to TRBD1. Looked up from germline, CDR1 is SGHTA and CDR2 is FQGNSA. There are 16 residues in the CDR3. J lost 3 bases, V lost 3 bases, and 5 bases had no gene match.

The J gene is TRBJ2-5, the V gene TRBV15; 12 bases are shared with TRBD2. CDR1 and CDR2 (germline): LNHNV, YYDKDF (reference sequence). The ends lost 0 bases at V and 2 bases at J; junction bases unmatched: 13. The CDR3 runs 20 residues. The CDR3 region is CATSREGGGLAGGKQETQYF. The CDR3 DNA follows: TGTGCCACCAGCAGAGAAGGGGGCGGGCTAGCGGGAGGGAAACAAGAGACCCAGTACTTC.

On this clone: One junction end does not reproduce the germline sequence, and a read error may be involved. The gene calls are TRBV3-1 (or the pseudogene TRBV3-2) and TRBJ2-1; 12 bases are a match to TRBD2. Germline-derived CDR1 and CDR2 are LGHDT and YNNKEL (reference sequence). The CDR3 spans 17 residues. The CDR3 loop reads CASSASLAGGLYNDQFF. DNA for the CDR3: TGTGCCAGCAGCGCGTCACTAGCGGGAGGCCTCTACAATGATCAGTTCTTC.

V is TRBV12-3 or TRBV12-4 and J is TRBJ2-5; D is possibly TRBD2 (6 bases). The CDR3 has 12 amino acids. The V end was cut by 2 bases, the J end by 13 bases, with 14 bases between. For the CDR3, the DNA is TGTGCCAGCAGTTTACGAGCGGGCGATTGGTACTTC. Translating gives CASSLRAGDWYF.

The chain has TRBV6-6 and TRBJ2-5; 9 bases match TRBD2. CDR3 length equals 15 residues. The germline V gene has CDR1 MNHNY and CDR2 SVGAGI (reference sequence). The junction had 9 bases not matched to a gene; V was cut back by 5 bases and J by 5 bases. CDR3 DNA sequence: TGTGCCAGCAGTCCGGGGCGGGAGGGTAGCGAGACCCAGTACTTC. It is translated as CASSPGREGSETQYF.

J is TRBJ2-3 and V is TRBV14; possible D gene TRBD2, 6 bases. Germline V gene data show CDR1 as SGHDN and CDR2 as FVKESK. CDR3 length: 13 amino acids. The V end lost 4 bases, the J end lost 5 bases, and 10 bases lay between the germline ends. The chain's CDR3 is CASSLPAGDTQYF. In nucleotides, the CDR3 is TGTGCCAGCAGCCTCCCAGCGGGAGATACGCAGTATTTT. Looking up the rest from reference TRBV14 and TRBJ2-3 gives the full variable domain: EAGVTQFPSHSVIEKGQTVTLRCDPISGHDNLYWYRRVMGKEIKFLLHFVKESKQDESGMPNNRFLAERTGGTYSTLKVQPAELEDSGVYFCASSLPAGDTQYFGPGTRLTVL.

This chain joins TRBV5-1 and TRBJ1-1, with D perhaps TRBD1 (6 bases). There are 13 residues in the CDR3. Looked up from germline, CDR1 is SGHRS and CDR2 is YFSETQ. Trimming cost V 6 bases and J 0 bases, with 9 bases left between them. The CDR3 nucleotides are TGCGCCAGCAAAGCAGGGGTGAACACTGAAGCTTTCTTT. This codes for CASKAGVNTEAFF.

The genes are TRBV9 and TRBJ1-3; TRBD1 might be the D (6 bases). The CDR3 runs to 15 residues. Trimming shortened V by 7 bases and J by 0 bases, and 14 bases separated the two germline ends. Germline V gene sequence: CDR1 SGDLS, CDR2 YYNGEE. CDR3 coding DNA: TGTGCCAGCGGCCGTCAGGGGCCCTCTGGAAACACCATATATTTT. Translation: CASGRQGPSGNTIYF.

This clone was seen only once. V is TRBV6-2 or TRBV6-3 and J is TRBJ2-7, with 12 bases aligning to TRBD2. The ends lost 2 bases at V and 1 base at J; junction bases unmatched: 6. CDR3 size: 17 residues. Looked up from germline, CDR1 is MNHEY and CDR2 is SVGEGT. CDR3 sequence: CASSYHGLAGRSYEQYF. DNA of the CDR3: TGTGCCAGCAGTTACCACGGACTAGCGGGACGGTCCTACGAGCAGTACTTC.

The chain recombines TRBV7-6 with TRBJ2-2; 8 bases are a match to TRBD1. Germline values: CDR1 SGHVS, CDR2 FNYEAQ. V lost 7 bases, J lost 1 base, and 8 bases stayed unmatched. The CDR3 contains 16 residues. The CDR3 reads CASTPSGQGNTGELFF. In nucleotides, the CDR3 is TGTGCCAGCACCCCATCCGGACAGGGGAACACCGGGGAGCTGTTTTTT.

The V call is TRBV7-2, the J call TRBJ2-1; possible D gene TRBD2, 5 bases. The V gene lost 4 bases and the J gene lost 9 bases, with 13 bases spanning the gap. The CDR3 has 13 amino acids. CDR1 is SGHTA and CDR2 is FQGNSA in the germline V gene. The CDR3 region is CASSSLLVTEQFF. The CDR3 bases are TGTGCCAGCAGCTCTCTACTAGTAACTGAGCAGTTCTTC.

The CDR3 sequence: CASPGGGKQFF. The DNA of the CDR3 is TGTGCCAGCCCGGGCGGGGGCAAGCAGTTCTTC. This chain uses TRBV2 with TRBJ2-1, with D perhaps matching TRBD2 (7 bases). The V and J ends lost 8 bases and 11 bases respectively, with 13 bases between them. There are 11 residues in the CDR3. The germline CDR1 and CDR2 sequences are SNHLY and FYNNEI.

V is TRBV14 and J is TRBJ1-1, with 7 bases aligning to TRBD1. With 3 bases clipped from V and 12 bases from J, the junction kept 4 bases outside the gene matches. Germline assignment: CDR1 SGHDN and CDR2 FVKESK. The CDR3 extends over 11 amino acids. CDR3 sequence (DNA): TGTGCCAGCAGCCAGACAGGGCGAACTTTCTTT. Translated: CASSQTGRTFF.

This sequence joins TRBV20-1 and TRBJ1-2; no definite D call. The CDR3 extends over 11 amino acids. Germline V gene data show CDR1 as DFQATT and CDR2 as SNEGSKA (reference sequence). The ends were cut back, 3 bases at V and 6 bases at J, with 8 bases in the middle. The CDR3 region is CSASAGNGYTF. The CDR3 region has the DNA TGCAGTGCTAGTGCGGGGAATGGCTACACCTTC.

The rearrangement uses TRBV6-6 and TRBJ2-3; D is unclear. Germline CDR1 is MNHNY and CDR2 is SVGAGI (reference sequence). The CDR3 totals 14 residues. V gave up 0 bases and J gave up 1 base, with 5 bases separating them. The CDR3 loop reads CASSYSRGTDTQYF. As DNA, the CDR3 is TGTGCCAGCAGTTACTCGCGCGGCACAGATACGCAGTATTTT.

The V gene is TRBV24-1, the J gene TRBJ1-2; D gene unclear. The CDR3 covers 13 residues. Germline CDR1 KGHDR, CDR2 SFDVKD. V was cut by 5 bases and J by 8 bases, with 14 bases left in between. CDR3 sequence: CATSASPSGGYTF. The CDR3 DNA sequence: TGTGCCACCAGTGCCTCCCCGTCGGGAGGCTACACCTTC.

The chain employs TRBV7-9 and TRBJ2-1; D possibly corresponds to TRBD2 (5 bases). Trimming left V 3 bases short and J 2 bases short, with 11 bases between. There are 15 residues in the CDR3. Germline CDR1 is SEHNR and CDR2 is FQNEAQ (reference sequence). CDR3 sequence: CASSFRREPYNEQFF. The DNA for the CDR3 is TGTGCCAGCAGCTTTAGACGGGAACCCTACAATGAGCAGTTCTTC.